This entry concerns a single TCR beta chain. The antigen is undetermined. This sample stems from a study of somatic mutations in cytotoxic T cells in rheumatoid arthritis. Purity of the CD4+ and CD8+ cells, isolated by positive magnetic bead selection, was checked by flow cytometry. Germline CDR1 and CDR2: LNHDA and SQIVND (reference sequence). V lost 5 bases and J lost 0; bases outside the gene matches: 8. This CDR3 has 16 amino acids. Authors' methods: Among patient CD8+ clones larger than 1%, matches to published virus-specific TCRB sequences were rare. The assay was immunoSEQ multiplex PCR, and TCRdb's table has in-frame clones only and misses some. V, J and clone size reflect that table, while D and trimming were determined from the DNA. Among some 16,000 clones listed, 80% were seen once. General study results and limits: Unknown were the antigen targets of the expanded CD8+ clones.

This receptor was obtained from an adult with rheumatoid arthritis. The sequenced sample consisted of CD8+ T cells sorted from blood. The rearrangement links TRBV19 to TRBJ2-3; 7 bases are shared with TRBD1. CDR3 DNA: TGTGCCAGTAGTTTCGGGACAGTAACTAGCACAGATACGCAGTATTTT. Translating it yields CASSFGTVTSTDTQYF.